This T cell receptor (beta chain) originates from a study of T cells after yellow fever vaccination. General study points: The booster saw the reappearance of most primary-vaccination clones (around 96% CD4, 88% CD8).

This clonotype was counted between two and nine times. Antigen unknown. One entry per CDR3 protein results from TCRdb running MiXCR on the 5' RACE reads. The table includes fewer than 650,000 distinct CDR3 sequences, less than 25% detected once. CDR3 length equals 17 residues. J lost 5 bases, V lost 0 bases, and 12 bases had no gene match. Germline-derived CDR1 and CDR2 are DFQATT and SNEGSKA (reference sequence). The chain is built from TRBV20-1 and TRBJ2-2, with TRBD1 identical over 7 bases. This sequence originates from a young man who received the YFV17D yellow fever vaccine. The specimen was PBMCs, collected around 3 weeks after the first yellow fever vaccination. The CDR3: CSARDRLGDSQTGELFF. The CDR3 nucleotides read TGCAGTGCTAGAGATCGCCTTGGGGACAGTCAAACCGGGGAGCTGTTTTTT.